This T cell receptor (beta chain) originates from a study of OX40 agonist ivuxolimab in advanced cancers. About the research overall: Administration of intravenous ivuxolimab to patients occurred every 2 weeks at 0.01 to 10 mg/kg. Notes on the study in general: There was clonal expansion of CD4+ and CD8+ blood T cells by week 6 at 0.1 to 3.0 mg/kg. The study found that CD8+ T cells averaged more expanded clones than CD4+.

This CDR3 comprises 14 residues. Germline V CDR1 and CDR2: SGHNT, YYREEE (reference sequence). Trimming removed 2 bases from V and 3 bases from J, with 9 bases in between. Profiling relied on immunoSEQ multiplex PCR, and the TCRdb table lists in-frame clones only, not all of them. The table records approximately 82,000 clones, around nine tenths of them present only once. In regard to this clone: Its antigen is unknown.

The V and J genes are TRBV5-4 and TRBJ2-1, with D hard to call. The sample consisted of CD4+ or CD8+ T cells sorted from blood, taken in a trial of the OX40 agonist ivuxolimab. The sequence was obtained from an adult with an advanced solid tumor such as melanoma, head and neck, liver or kidney cancer. This CDR3 is CASSFTSGYNEQFF. In nucleotides, the CDR3 is TGTGCCAGCAGCTTTACGTCAGGCTACAATGAGCAGTTCTTC.